This TCR beta chain came from a study of T-cell memory formation after mild COVID-19. At the level of the study: The TCR clusters were mostly specific to one donor.

Trimming removed 6 bases from V and 6 bases from J, with 16 bases in between. Germline V CDR1 and CDR2: DFQATT, SNEGSKA (reference sequence). The CDR3 runs to 13 residues. With constant-segment primers, 5'RACE yielded cDNA libraries of TCR alpha and TCR beta that carried sample barcodes and UMIs. TCRdb recomputed calls from the 5' RACE reads with MiXCR, one row per CDR3 protein. The sample has about 350,000 distinct CDR3 sequences, about 20% seen once; the top ten hold 20% to 25%. The clonotype originates from a man between 18 and 29 years old who had mild COVID-19 (a few samples of this study predate the infection). Cell type and time point are not known. V and J are TRBV20-1 and TRBJ2-3; D gene uncertain. The sample consisted of PBMCs or a T cell subset sorted from them (not recorded which). The CDR3 sequence: CSARRRPSDTQYF. In DNA, the CDR3 is TGCAGTGCCCGAAGGCGGCCGTCGGATACGCAGTATTTT.